Below are 4 T cell receptor beta chains sequenced from a single sample in a study of early stage breast cancer tumors (dated 2017 in TCRdb). Library preparation employed the immunoSEQ multiplex PCR assay. TCRdb took this table from immuneACCESS and kept in-frame rearrangements with V and J called. Such tables lack part of the clones; where checked against another copy, unresolved V genes explain under half of the gap, and the rest is unexplained. The sample includes 35,000 to 45,000 clones, with around 68% observed a single time. The ten largest clones represent roughly 7.4% of the sample. The sample taken for sequencing was blood. These receptors were collected from a person between 55 and 69 years old with breast cancer.

This chain uses TRBV30 with TRBJ2-1; unclear D gene. Germline CDR1 and CDR2: GTSNPN and SVGIG (reference sequence). V lost 5 bases to trimming and J lost 0 bases, with 5 bases between them. The CDR3 loop spans 12 amino acids. The CDR3 sequence is CAWGYSYNEQFF. The CDR3 coding sequence is TGTGCCTGGGGATACTCCTACAATGAGCAGTTCTTC.

V and J are TRBV9 and TRBJ2-1; 7 bases match TRBD2. The CDR3 is made up of 15 amino acids. V dropped 2 bases and J dropped 3; count of bases not matched to a gene: 5. Per the germline V gene, CDR1 is SGDLS and CDR2 is YYNGEE. CDR3: CASSVWGEGYNEQFF. CDR3 nucleotide sequence: TGTGCCAGCAGCGTTTGGGGGGAGGGCTACAATGAGCAGTTCTTC.

This chain links TRBV13 with TRBJ2-3; perhaps TRBD2 as D (5 bases). The CDR3 extends over 14 amino acids. Looked up from germline, CDR1 is PRHDT and CDR2 is FYEKMQ (reference sequence). Trimming stripped 4 bases from V and 1 base from J, with 9 bases between. CDR3 DNA sequence: TGTGCCAGCAGCTCCTCCGGGGGCACAGATACGCAGTATTTT. The encoded protein is CASSSSGGTDTQYF.

The chain combines TRBV7-2 with TRBJ2-3; D remains unclear. V lost 1 base and J 11 bases, leaving 10 bases between the germline ends. The CDR3 has 12 residues. Germline-derived CDR1 and CDR2 are SGHTA and FQGNSA. CDR3 loop: CASSLVYKVQYF. As DNA, the CDR3 is TGTGCCAGCAGCTTAGTCTACAAAGTGCAGTATTTT.